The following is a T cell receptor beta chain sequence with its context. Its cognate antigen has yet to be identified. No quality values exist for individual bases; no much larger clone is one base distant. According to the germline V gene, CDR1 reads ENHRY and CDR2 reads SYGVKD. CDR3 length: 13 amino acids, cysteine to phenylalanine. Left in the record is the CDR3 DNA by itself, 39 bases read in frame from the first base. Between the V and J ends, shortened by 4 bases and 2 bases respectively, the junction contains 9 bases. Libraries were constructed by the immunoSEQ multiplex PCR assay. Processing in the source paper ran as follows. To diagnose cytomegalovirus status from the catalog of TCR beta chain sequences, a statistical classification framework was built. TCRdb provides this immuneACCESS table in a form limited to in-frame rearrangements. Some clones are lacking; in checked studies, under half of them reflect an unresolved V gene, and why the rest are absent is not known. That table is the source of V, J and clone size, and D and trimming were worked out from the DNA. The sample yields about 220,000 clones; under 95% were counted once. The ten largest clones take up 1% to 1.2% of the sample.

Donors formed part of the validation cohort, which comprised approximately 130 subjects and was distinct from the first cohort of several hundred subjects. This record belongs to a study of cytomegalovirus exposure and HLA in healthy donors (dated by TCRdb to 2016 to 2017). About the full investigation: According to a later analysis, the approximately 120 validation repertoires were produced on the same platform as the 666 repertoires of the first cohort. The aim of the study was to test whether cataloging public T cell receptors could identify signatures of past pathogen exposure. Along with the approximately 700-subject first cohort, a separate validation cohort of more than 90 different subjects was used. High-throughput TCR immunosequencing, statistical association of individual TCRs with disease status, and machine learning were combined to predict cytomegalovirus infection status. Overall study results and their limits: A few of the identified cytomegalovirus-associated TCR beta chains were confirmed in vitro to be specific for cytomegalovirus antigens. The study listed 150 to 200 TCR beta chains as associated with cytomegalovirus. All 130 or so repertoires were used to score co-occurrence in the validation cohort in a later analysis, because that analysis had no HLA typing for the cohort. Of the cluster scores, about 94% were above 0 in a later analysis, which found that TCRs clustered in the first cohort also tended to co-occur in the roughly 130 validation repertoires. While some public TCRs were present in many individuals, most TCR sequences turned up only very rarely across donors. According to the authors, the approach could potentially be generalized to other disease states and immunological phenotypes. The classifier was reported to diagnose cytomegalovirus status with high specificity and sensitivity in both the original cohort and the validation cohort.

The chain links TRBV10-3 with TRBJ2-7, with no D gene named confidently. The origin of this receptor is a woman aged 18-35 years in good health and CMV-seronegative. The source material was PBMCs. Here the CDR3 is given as CAISVGGTYEQYF. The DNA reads TGTGCCATCAGTGTCGGCGGAACCTACGAGCAGTACTTC.